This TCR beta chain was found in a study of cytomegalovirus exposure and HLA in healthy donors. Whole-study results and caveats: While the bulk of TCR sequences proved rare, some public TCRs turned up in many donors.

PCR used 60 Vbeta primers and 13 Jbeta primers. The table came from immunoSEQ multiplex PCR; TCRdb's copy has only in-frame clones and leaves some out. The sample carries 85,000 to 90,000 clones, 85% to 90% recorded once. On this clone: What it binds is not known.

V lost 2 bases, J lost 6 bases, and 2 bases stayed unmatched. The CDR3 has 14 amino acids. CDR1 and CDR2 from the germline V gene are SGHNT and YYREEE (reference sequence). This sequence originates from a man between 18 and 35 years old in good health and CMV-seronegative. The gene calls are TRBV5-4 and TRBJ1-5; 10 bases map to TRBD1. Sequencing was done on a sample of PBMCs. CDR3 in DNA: TGTGCCAGCAGCTTAGGGACAGGGGTTCAGCCCCAGCATTTT. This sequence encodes CASSLGTGVQPQHF.